The 19 T cell receptor beta chains listed next were all sequenced from one sample in a study of identical twins. TCRdb analysed the 5' RACE reads with MiXCR anew, one entry per CDR3 protein. Of hundreds of thousands of distinct CDR3 sequences detected, less than 25% appear once; the ten largest clones hold roughly 4%. The same sample was also used in a study of T cells expressing NK-cell markers.

Sample: PBMCs. The receptors stem from a woman between 18 and 30 years old in good health.

The rearrangement joins TRBV18 to TRBJ2-7; D perhaps matches TRBD1 (6 bases). The length of the CDR3 is 19 residues. Germline loops: CDR1 KGHSH, CDR2 LQKENI. V was trimmed by 3 bases and J by 4 bases, leaving 28 bases between them. This CDR3 reads CASSPGKGVRYGMGYEQYF. The CDR3 DNA reads TGTGCCAGCTCACCGGGAAAGGGGGTCCGATACGGGATGGGGTACGAGCAGTACTTC.

This clonotype was counted only a few times. J is TRBJ1-6 and V is TRBV4-3; TRBD1 aligns across 7 bases. The CDR3 sequence is 13 residues long. Germline trimming cut 5 bases from V and 10 bases from J; bases unmatched to any gene: 5. Germline V gene data show CDR1 as LGHNA and CDR2 as YSLEER. CDR3 nucleotide sequence: TGCGCCAGCAGCGAGGGACAGCGGTCACCCCTCCACTTT. It translates to CASSEGQRSPLHF.

The rearrangement links TRBV15 to TRBJ2-5; the D gene is possibly TRBD2 (6 bases). Trimming left V 3 bases short and J 1 base short, with 9 bases between. Germline V gives CDR1 LNHNV, CDR2 YYDKDF (reference sequence). The CDR3 covers 14 residues. As DNA, the CDR3 is TGTGCCACCAGCAGGGAGGGAGGCCAAGAGACCCAGTACTTC. Amino acid sequence: CATSREGGQETQYF.

This chain links TRBV18 with TRBJ2-1; possibly TRBD2 for D (5 bases). V lost 3 bases and J 3 bases, leaving 12 bases between the germline ends. CDR1 KGHSH and CDR2 LQKENI come from the germline V gene. There are 15 residues in the CDR3. The CDR3 DNA reads TGTGCCAGCTCACCCTCCCGGACTGTCTACAATGAGCAGTTCTTC. It translates to CASSPSRTVYNEQFF.

This clonotype was detected only a few times. In DNA, the CDR3 is TGCAGTGCCGAGGGACTAGCGGGTGCCATAGGTTTAGAGTTCTTC. Amino acid sequence: CSAEGLAGAIGLEFF. The genes are TRBV20-1 and TRBJ2-1; TRBD2 matches at 12 bases. This CDR3 contains 15 residues. The V segment lost 6 bases and the J segment 14 bases; nucleotides outside the gene matches: 17. Germline-derived CDR1 and CDR2 are DFQATT and SNEGSKA (reference sequence).

CDR3 loop: CASSQSRRSSGRDEDTQYF. As DNA, the CDR3 is TGCGCCAGCAGTCAATCGAGAAGGAGTAGCGGGAGGGATGAAGATACGCAGTATTTT. This sequence joins TRBV23-1 and TRBJ2-3; TRBD2 matches at 11 bases. TRBV23-1 is treated as an ORF (open reading frame) with a function not yet certain. With V trimmed by 0 bases and J by 5 bases, 13 bases remained unmatched. The CDR3 length is 19 residues.

The table lists this clonotype with a few counts. The V call is TRBV10-3, the J call TRBJ2-7; 10 bases agree with TRBD2. J lost 5 bases, V lost 5 bases, and 3 bases had no gene match. CDR1 is ENHRY and CDR2 is SYGVKD in the germline V gene. CDR3 length: 13 amino acids. CDR3 in amino acids: CAISPSGSNEQYF. The CDR3 region has the DNA TGTGCCATCAGTCCTAGCGGGAGCAACGAGCAGTACTTC.

The V gene is TRBV12-3 or TRBV12-4, the J gene TRBJ2-1, with 8 bases aligning to TRBD2. The ends lost 6 bases at V and 8 bases at J; junction bases unmatched: 15. The CDR3 consists of 16 residues. The DNA of the CDR3 is TGTGCCAGCAGGCTTAGGGGGACTAGTAGTGTCGATGAGCAGTTCTTC. Translating gives CASRLRGTSSVDEQFF.

This clonotype occurred many times. The J gene is TRBJ1-1, the V gene TRBV7-2; D is perhaps TRBD1 (6 bases). V was clipped by 2 bases and J by 10 bases, with 14 bases between them. This CDR3 is built from 13 residues. Germline lookup yields CDR1 SGHTA and CDR2 FQGNSA. CDR3 in amino acids: CASSLPASDRAFF. The CDR3 DNA reads TGTGCCAGCAGCTTACCAGCCTCGGACAGAGCTTTCTTT.

This clonotype turned up a few times. This chain joins TRBV20-1 and TRBJ2-1; D is unclear. Germline lookup yields CDR1 DFQATT and CDR2 SNEGSKA (reference sequence). Between the trimmed V and J ends, which lost 0 bases and 4 bases, there was a span of 13 bases. The CDR3 loop spans 15 amino acids. The CDR3 loop reads CSARDHSRPYNEQFF. The CDR3 nucleotides are TGCAGTGCTAGAGATCACAGCCGGCCATACAATGAGCAGTTCTTC.

The rearrangement uses TRBV6-1 and TRBJ1-6; unclear D gene. Germline V gene lookup returns CDR1 MNHNS and CDR2 SASEGT. This CDR3 has 13 amino acids. The V end lost 5 bases, the J end lost 7 bases, and 9 bases lay between the germline ends. CDR3 DNA: TGTGCCAGCAGTCAGCCGGGGAATTCACCCCTCCACTTT. Translating gives CASSQPGNSPLHF.

V and J are TRBV29-1 and TRBJ2-7, with D perhaps being TRBD1 or TRBD2 (6 bases each). Trimming stripped 6 bases from V and 4 bases from J, with 10 bases between. CDR3 length equals 11 residues. The germline gives CDR1 SQVTM, CDR2 ANQGSEA. The CDR3 bases are TGCAGCGTGACAGGAGGGTACGAGCAGTACTTC. This sequence encodes CSVTGGYEQYF.

The chain links TRBV10-3 to TRBJ2-5; D remains unclear. Germline V gives CDR1 ENHRY, CDR2 SYGVKD. The ends were cut back, 0 bases at V and 1 base at J, with 9 bases in the middle. There are 15 residues in the CDR3. In nucleotides, the CDR3 is TGTGCCATCAGTGAGTCGAAACGGATCCAAGAGACCCAGTACTTC. Amino acid sequence: CAISESKRIQETQYF.

This clonotype was seen at least ten times. This chain uses TRBV3-1 with TRBJ1-1; no clear D gene. Trimming stripped 1 base from V and 5 bases from J, with 8 bases between. Germline V gene sequence: CDR1 LGHDT, CDR2 YNNKEL (reference sequence). The CDR3 extends over 13 amino acids. The CDR3 nucleotides read TGTGCCAGCAGCCAAGTTGGCGGGACTGAAGCTTTCTTT. Protein: CASSQVGGTEAFF.

The rearrangement uses TRBV12-3 or TRBV12-4 and TRBJ2-3, with D unclear. The length of the CDR3 is 14 residues. V was clipped by 6 bases and J by 2 bases, with 12 bases between them. DNA of the CDR3: TGTGCCAGCAGGAAGTCGTTCTCCACAGATACGCAGTATTTT. Protein: CASRKSFSTDTQYF.

This clonotype was counted a few times. The rearrangement links TRBV27 to TRBJ1-5; 7 positions match TRBD1. V dropped 8 bases and J dropped 3; count of bases not matched to a gene: 10. Germline-derived CDR1 and CDR2 are MNHEY and SMNVEV (reference sequence). This CDR3 region has 15 residues. The CDR3 bases are TGTGCCAGCGCGACCCAGGGGGGGCCCAATCAGCCCCAGCATTTT. Translating it yields CASATQGGPNQPQHF.

The chain combines TRBV27 with TRBJ2-1; either TRBD1 or TRBD2 may fit D (5 bases each). Germline V gives CDR1 MNHEY, CDR2 SMNVEV (reference sequence). The CDR3 has 15 residues. V was trimmed by 6 bases and J by 0 bases, leaving 12 bases between them. The CDR3 coding sequence is TGTGCCAGCAGGACGGGACGGAGCTCCTACAATGAGCAGTTCTTC. This sequence encodes CASRTGRSSYNEQFF.

The sample holds one count of this clonotype. The V call is TRBV7-2, the J call TRBJ2-1, with 13 bases fitting TRBD2. The CDR3 extends over 15 amino acids. The germline CDR1 and CDR2 sequences are SGHTA and FQGNSA. The V gene end was trimmed by 5 bases and the J gene end by 10 bases; junction bases not matched to a gene: 8. In nucleotides, the CDR3 is TGTGCCAGCAGCGAAGAACTAGCGGGAGGGGGGGAGCAGTTCTTC. Encoded protein: CASSEELAGGGEQFF.

The chain uses TRBV10-2 and TRBJ1-5, with D hard to call. The V gene lost 0 bases and the J gene lost 1 base, with 4 bases spanning the gap. Germline V CDR1 and CDR2: WSHSY, SAAADI. The CDR3 is made up of 14 amino acids. This chain's CDR3 is CASSESKSNQPQHF. DNA of the CDR3: TGCGCCAGCAGTGAGTCGAAAAGCAATCAGCCCCAGCATTTT.